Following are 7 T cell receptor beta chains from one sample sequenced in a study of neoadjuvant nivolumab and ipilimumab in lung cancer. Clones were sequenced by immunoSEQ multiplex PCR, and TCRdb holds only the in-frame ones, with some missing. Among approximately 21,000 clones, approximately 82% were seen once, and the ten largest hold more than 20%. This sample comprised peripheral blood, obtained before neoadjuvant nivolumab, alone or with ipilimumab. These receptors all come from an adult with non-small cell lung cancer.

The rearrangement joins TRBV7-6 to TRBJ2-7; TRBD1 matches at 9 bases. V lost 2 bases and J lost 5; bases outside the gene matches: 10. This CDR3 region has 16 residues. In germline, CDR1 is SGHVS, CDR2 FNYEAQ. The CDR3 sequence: CASSLPPTGGFDEQYF. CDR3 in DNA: TGTGCCAGCAGCTTACCCCCGACAGGGGGTTTCGACGAGCAGTACTTC.

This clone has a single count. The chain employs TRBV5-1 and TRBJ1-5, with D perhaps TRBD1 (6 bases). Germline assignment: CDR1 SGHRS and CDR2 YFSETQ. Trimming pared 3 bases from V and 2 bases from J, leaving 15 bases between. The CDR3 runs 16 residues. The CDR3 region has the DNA TGCGCCAGCAGCTCGACGGGTCCAGGGGGCAATCAGCCCCAGCATTTT. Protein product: CASSSTGPGGNQPQHF.

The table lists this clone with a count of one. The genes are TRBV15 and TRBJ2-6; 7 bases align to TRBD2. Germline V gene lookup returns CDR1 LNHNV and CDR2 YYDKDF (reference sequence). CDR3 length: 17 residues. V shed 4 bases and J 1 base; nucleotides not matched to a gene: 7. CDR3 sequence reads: CATSIRLALSGANVLTF. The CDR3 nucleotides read TGTGCCACCAGCATACGACTAGCATTATCTGGGGCCAACGTCCTGACTTTC.

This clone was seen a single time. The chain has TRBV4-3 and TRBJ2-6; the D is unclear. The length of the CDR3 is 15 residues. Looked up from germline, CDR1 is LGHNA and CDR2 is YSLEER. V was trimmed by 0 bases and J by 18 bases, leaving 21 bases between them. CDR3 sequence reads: CASSQDEQGRRGPTF. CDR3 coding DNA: TGCGCCAGCAGCCAAGATGAGCAAGGGCGTAGAGGCCCGACTTTC.

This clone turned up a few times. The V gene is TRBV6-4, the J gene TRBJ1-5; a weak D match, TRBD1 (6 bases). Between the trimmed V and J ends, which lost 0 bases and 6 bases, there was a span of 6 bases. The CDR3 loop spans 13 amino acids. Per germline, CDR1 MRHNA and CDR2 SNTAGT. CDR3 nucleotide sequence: TGTGCCAGCAGTGACTCGGACAGTCAGCCCCAGCATTTT. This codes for CASSDSDSQPQHF.

The CDR3 DNA sequence: TGTGCCAGCAGCTCTGGGTCGGTTCTCTCTGGCTACACCTTC. This sequence encodes CASSSGSVLSGYTF. The V call is TRBV9, the J call TRBJ1-2; D call uncertain. CDR1 is SGDLS, CDR2 YYNGEE, per germline. This CDR3 contains 14 residues. The V gene lost 4 bases and the J gene lost 7 bases, with 17 bases spanning the gap.

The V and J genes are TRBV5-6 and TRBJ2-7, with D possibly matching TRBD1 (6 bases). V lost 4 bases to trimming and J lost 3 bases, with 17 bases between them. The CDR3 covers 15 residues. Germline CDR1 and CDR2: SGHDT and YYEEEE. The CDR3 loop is CASSRDTGHHYEQYF. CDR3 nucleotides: TGTGCCAGCAGCCGGGACACGGGACACCACTACGAGCAGTACTTC.